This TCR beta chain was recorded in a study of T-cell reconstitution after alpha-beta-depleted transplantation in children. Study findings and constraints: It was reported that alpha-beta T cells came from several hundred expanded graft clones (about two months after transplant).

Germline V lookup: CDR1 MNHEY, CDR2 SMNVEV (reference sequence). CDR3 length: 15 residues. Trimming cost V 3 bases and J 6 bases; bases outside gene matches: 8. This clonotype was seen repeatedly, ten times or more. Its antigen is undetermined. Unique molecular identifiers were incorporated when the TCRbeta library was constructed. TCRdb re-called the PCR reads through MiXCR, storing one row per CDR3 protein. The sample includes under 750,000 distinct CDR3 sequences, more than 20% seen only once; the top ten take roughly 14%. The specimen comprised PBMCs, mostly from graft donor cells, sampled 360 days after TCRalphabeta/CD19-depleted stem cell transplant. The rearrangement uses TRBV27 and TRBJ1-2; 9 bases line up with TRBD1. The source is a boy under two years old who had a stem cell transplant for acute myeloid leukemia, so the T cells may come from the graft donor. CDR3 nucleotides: TGTGCCAGCAGTTTCCAGACAGGGGGGTACCATGGCTACACCTTC. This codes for CASSFQTGGYHGYTF.